The T cell receptor beta chain under discussion was sequenced for a study of early T cells in non-severe SARS-CoV-2 infection. A word on this clonotype: Its antigen is unknown.

Study results and limitations: CD4 and private specificities were missed by VDJdb matching, which favored anti-spike CD8 responses.

Attachment of unique molecular identifiers was made to individual cDNA molecules. TCRdb re-derived calls from the 5' RACE reads in MiXCR, one entry per CDR3 protein. The sample records around 80,000 distinct CDR3 sequences, 8.5% to 12% being singletons. Germline V lookup: CDR1 SGHDT, CDR2 YYEEEE. This CDR3 region has 16 residues. V dropped 2 bases and J dropped 9; count of bases not matched to a gene: 13. The source was whole blood, collected at baseline. This TCR was recovered from an adult who was a healthcare worker with PCR-confirmed SARS-CoV-2 infection or an uninfected control (not recorded which). The rearrangement joins TRBV5-6 to TRBJ2-1, with 8 bases matching TRBD2. CDR3 sequence reads: CASSFTLAGPGVEQFF. CDR3 bases: TGTGCCAGCAGCTTCACGCTAGCGGGTCCTGGGGTTGAGCAGTTCTTC.